These 18 T cell receptor beta chains originate from one sample sequenced in a study of long-term antiretroviral therapy in people with HIV (dated by TCRdb to the early 2020s). The immunoSEQ hsTCRB v3.0 assay was used at survey level resolution for TRB variable region sequencing. Held by TCRdb, this immuneACCESS table contains in-frame sequences only and omits some clones. Under half of the omission traces to an unresolved V gene where checked; the cause of the rest is unknown. The table for this sample lists about 10,000 clones; roughly 90% of them were counted only once. 15% to 20% of the sample rests with the top ten. The sequencing used unsorted PBMCs, collected 0.2 years before starting antiretroviral therapy. Receptors originate from a woman in her thirties or forties with HIV.

The chain couples TRBV5-6 to TRBJ2-7; 12 nucleotides match TRBD1. The J segment lost 3 bases and the V segment lost 5 bases, leaving 6 bases of the junction unmatched. Germline CDR1 reads SGHDT; CDR2 reads YYEEEE. The CDR3 loop spans 15 amino acids. DNA for the CDR3: TGTGCCAGCAGTTCCGGGACAGGGGGCTACTACGAGCAGTACTTC. Its translation is CASSSGTGGYYEQYF.

For this clone: One junction end disagrees with the germline gene, perhaps due to a read error. The chain has TRBV30 and TRBJ2-7; D may be TRBD2 (6 bases). Germline V CDR1 and CDR2: GTSNPN, SVGIG (reference sequence). The CDR3 totals 12 residues. CDR3 amino acids: CAWMRDGPGQYF. CDR3 in DNA: TGTGCATGGATGCGGGACGGGCCCGGGCAGTACTTC.

This clone was counted a single time. The chain joins TRBV7-6 to TRBJ2-2, with 11 positions matching TRBD2. J gave up 7 bases and V 5 bases, and 9 bases lay outside the gene matches. This CDR3 region has 16 residues. CDR1 and CDR2 from the germline V gene are SGHVS and FNYEAQ. The CDR3 nucleotides are TGTGCCAGCAGCCCTAGGCTAGCGGGGGGCGACGGGGAGCTGTTTTTT. It yields the protein CASSPRLAGGDGELFF.

The chain recombines TRBV5-4 with TRBJ2-7, with D unresolved. The CDR3 contains 11 residues. The V gene lost 2 bases and the J gene lost 6 bases, with 6 bases spanning the gap. From germline, CDR1 is SGHNT and CDR2 YYREEE (reference sequence). This CDR3 reads CASSLGPEQYF. The CDR3 bases are TGTGCCAGCAGCTTAGGGCCCGAGCAGTACTTC.

The chain combines TRBV10-3 with TRBJ1-1; D is uncertain. CDR3 length equals 14 residues. V lost 3 bases and J lost 1, with 9 bases in between. The germline V gene encodes CDR1 ENHRY and CDR2 SYGVKD. The CDR3 DNA reads as TGTGCCATCAGTGAATCTTGGCAGAACACTGAAGCTTTCTTT. It encodes CAISESWQNTEAFF.

This chain joins TRBV6-1 and TRBJ1-6; no reliable D call. There are 14 residues in the CDR3. Germline loops: CDR1 MNHNS, CDR2 SASEGT. With 2 bases removed from V and 10 bases from J, the gap between germline ends came to 12 bases. CDR3 nucleotide sequence: TGTGCCAGCAGTGAACTACAGAACCGCTCACCCCTCCACTTT. This encodes CASSELQNRSPLHF.

This chain links TRBV7-8 with TRBJ1-2; the D gene is possibly TRBD1 (6 bases). The V end lost 1 base, the J end lost 5 bases, and 14 bases lay between the germline ends. The CDR3 sequence is 15 residues long. Germline V CDR1 and CDR2: SGHVS, FQNEAQ. The CDR3 nucleotides read TGTGCCAGCAGCTTAGGGGTCAGGGGAGGATATGGCTACACCTTC. As protein: CASSLGVRGGYGYTF. The complete variable domain, with remaining parts taken from reference TRBV7-8 and TRBJ1-2, reads GAGVSQSPRYKVAKRGQDVALRCDPISGHVSLFWYQQALGQGPEFLTYFQNEAQLDKSGLPSDRFFAERPEGSVSTLKIQRTQQEDSAVYLCASSLGVRGGYGYTFGSGTRLTVV.

This chain connects TRBV18 to TRBJ1-1; no firm D call. The V and J ends lost 2 bases and 4 bases respectively, with 11 bases between them. The CDR3 length is 14 residues. The germline V gene has CDR1 KGHSH and CDR2 LQKENI. Here the CDR3 reads CASSPLDPTTEAFF. The CDR3 DNA sequence: TGTGCCAGCTCACCATTGGACCCAACCACTGAAGCTTTCTTT.

The chain is built from TRBV27 and TRBJ2-5; 11 bases fit TRBD2. Losses at the gene ends were 1 base for V and 7 bases for J; bases not matched to a gene: 11. There are 17 residues in the CDR3. The V gene's germline CDR1 is MNHEY and CDR2 SMNVEV (reference sequence). CDR3 bases: TGTGCCAGCAGTTTATTTCCAGGACTAGCGGGTGTGGGGACCCAGTACTTC. Protein: CASSLFPGLAGVGTQYF.

This clone was seen once. This chain links TRBV9 with TRBJ2-7; D is perhaps TRBD1 or TRBD2 (5 bases each). V was pared by 1 base and J by 0 bases, with 14 bases between. The germline V gene encodes CDR1 SGDLS and CDR2 YYNGEE. CDR3 length: 16 residues. The CDR3 is CASSVRDGESSYEQYF. The DNA for the CDR3 is TGTGCCAGCAGCGTAAGGGACGGCGAAAGCTCCTACGAGCAGTACTTC.

The chain couples TRBV7-9 to TRBJ1-2; D gene ambiguous. CDR1 is SEHNR and CDR2 is FQNEAQ in the germline V gene (reference sequence). This CDR3 is built from 15 residues. Trimming stripped 5 bases from V and 3 bases from J, with 16 bases between. The CDR3 is CASSKEAGSDYGYTF. CDR3 DNA: TGTGCCAGCAGCAAAGAGGCGGGGTCGGACTATGGCTACACCTTC. The full variable domain, completed using reference TRBV7-9 and TRBJ1-2, is DTGVSQNPRHKITKRGQNVTFRCDPISEHNRLYWYRQTLGQGPEFLTYFQNEAQLEKSRLLSDRFSAERPKGSFSTLEIQRTEQGDSAMYLCASSKEAGSDYGYTFGSGTRLTVV.

This clone was picked up one time. V usage is TRBV27 and J usage is TRBJ2-1, with 7 nucleotides matching TRBD1. The V and J ends lost 6 bases and 4 bases, in that order; junction bases with no gene match: 6. Germline V gives CDR1 MNHEY, CDR2 SMNVEV (reference sequence). The CDR3 contains 14 residues. The CDR3 coding sequence is TGTGCCAGCAGCCGGGACAGTGGTTACAATGAGCAGTTCTTC. Translated, it gives CASSRDSGYNEQFF.

This rearrangement joins TRBV11-2 to TRBJ1-2; D gene ambiguous. Germline CDR1 is SGHAT and CDR2 is FQNNGV. This CDR3 is built from 13 residues. Trimming took 1 base from V and 6 from J, leaving 9 bases between them. CDR3 region: CASSLAQKNGYTF. DNA of the CDR3: TGTGCCAGCAGCTTAGCCCAGAAGAATGGCTACACCTTC.

This chain links TRBV25-1 with TRBJ2-2; D could derive from TRBD1 or TRBD2 (5 bases each). Germline V gives CDR1 MGHDK, CDR2 SYGVNS. Trimming took off 3 bases at V and 4 bases at J, with 15 bases between the two ends. The CDR3 covers 16 residues. CDR3 protein: CASSDKGRRLTGELFF. DNA of the CDR3: TGTGCCAGCAGTGACAAGGGACGGAGACTCACCGGGGAGCTGTTTTTT.

J is TRBJ1-2 and V is TRBV10-3; no clear D. Germline V gene lookup returns CDR1 ENHRY and CDR2 SYGVKD. CDR3 length: 14 amino acids. The V end lost 5 bases, the J end lost 4 bases, and 14 bases lay between the germline ends. CDR3 bases: TGTGCCATCAGTAGAATCCAGGACCTCTATGGCTACACCTTC. This gives the protein CAISRIQDLYGYTF.

The rearrangement uses TRBV5-6 and TRBJ2-1, with TRBD2 matching 7 bases. Germline lookup yields CDR1 SGHDT and CDR2 YYEEEE. The CDR3 sequence is 14 residues long. V lost 3 bases, J lost 7 bases, and 7 bases stayed unmatched. Here the CDR3 reads CASSSDGRGNEQFF. The CDR3 DNA reads as TGTGCCAGCAGCTCGGATGGGCGGGGGAATGAGCAGTTCTTC.

The chain is built from TRBV6-5 and TRBJ2-2; a weak D match, TRBD2 (5 bases). V lost 0 bases and J lost 7, with 12 bases in between. Per the germline V gene, CDR1 is MNHEY and CDR2 is SVGAGI. CDR3 length equals 15 residues. The DNA for the CDR3 is TGTGCCAGCAGTTACTCACCGGGGTTGGGCGGGGAGCTGTTTTTT. Amino acids: CASSYSPGLGGELFF.

The gene calls are TRBV4-1 and TRBJ1-2, with D unresolved. V was shortened by 0 bases and J by 5 bases, with 13 bases between the two germline ends. The V gene's germline CDR1 is MGHRA and CDR2 YSYEKL. The CDR3 is 15 amino acids. CDR3 loop: CASSQDEADPYGYTF. The CDR3 coding sequence is TGCGCCAGCAGCCAAGATGAGGCGGACCCATATGGCTACACCTTC.